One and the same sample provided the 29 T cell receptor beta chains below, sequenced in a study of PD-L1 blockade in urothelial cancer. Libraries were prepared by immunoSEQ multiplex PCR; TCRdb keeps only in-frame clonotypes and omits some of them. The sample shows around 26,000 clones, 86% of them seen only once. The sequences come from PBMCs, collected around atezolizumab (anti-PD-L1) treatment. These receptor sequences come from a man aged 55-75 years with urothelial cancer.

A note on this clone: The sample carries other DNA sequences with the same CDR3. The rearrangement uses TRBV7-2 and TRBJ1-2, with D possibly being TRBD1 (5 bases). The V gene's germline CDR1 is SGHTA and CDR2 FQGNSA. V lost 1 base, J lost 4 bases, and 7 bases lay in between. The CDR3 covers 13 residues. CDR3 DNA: TGTGCCAGCAGCTTAGGACAGCTCTATGGCTACACCTTC. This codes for CASSLGQLYGYTF.

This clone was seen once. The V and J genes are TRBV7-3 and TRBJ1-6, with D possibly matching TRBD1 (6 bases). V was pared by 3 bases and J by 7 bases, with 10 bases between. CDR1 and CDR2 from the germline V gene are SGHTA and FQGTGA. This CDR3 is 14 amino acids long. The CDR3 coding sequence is TGTGCCAGCAGCTTGGGGGCCGTAAATTCACCCCTCCACTTT. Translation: CASSLGAVNSPLHF. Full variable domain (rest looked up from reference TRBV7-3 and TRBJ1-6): GAGVSQTPSNKVTEKGKYVELRCDPISGHTALYWYRQSLGQGPEFLIYFQGTGAADDSGLPNDRFFAVRPEGSVSTLKIQRTERGDSAVYLCASSLGAVNSPLHFGNGTRLTVT.

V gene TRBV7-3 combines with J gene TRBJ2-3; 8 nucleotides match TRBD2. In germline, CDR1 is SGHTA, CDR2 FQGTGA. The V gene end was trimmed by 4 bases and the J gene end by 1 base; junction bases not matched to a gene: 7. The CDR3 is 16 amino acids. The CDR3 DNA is TGTGCCAGCAGCTACTGGGGGGGACTAGGCACAGATACGCAGTATTTT. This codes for CASSYWGGLGTDTQYF.

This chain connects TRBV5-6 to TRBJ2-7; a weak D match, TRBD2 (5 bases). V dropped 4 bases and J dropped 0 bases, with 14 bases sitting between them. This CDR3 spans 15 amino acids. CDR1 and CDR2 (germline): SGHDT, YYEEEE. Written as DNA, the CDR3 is TGTGCCAGCAGCAGAGGACTCACGAGCTCCTACGAGCAGTACTTC. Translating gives CASSRGLTSSYEQYF.

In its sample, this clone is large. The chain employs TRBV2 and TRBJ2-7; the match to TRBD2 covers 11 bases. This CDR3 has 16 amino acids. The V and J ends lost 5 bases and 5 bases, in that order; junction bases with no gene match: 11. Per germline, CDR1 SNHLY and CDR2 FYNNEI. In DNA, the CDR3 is TGTGCCAGCAGTTCCTGGCTAGCGGGGGGTGCGGACGAGCAGTACTTC. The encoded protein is CASSSWLAGGADEQYF.

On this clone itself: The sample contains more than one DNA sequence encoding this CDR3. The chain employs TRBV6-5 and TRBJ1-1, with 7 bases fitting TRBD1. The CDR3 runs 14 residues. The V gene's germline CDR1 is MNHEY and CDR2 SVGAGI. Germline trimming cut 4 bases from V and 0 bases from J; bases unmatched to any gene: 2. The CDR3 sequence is CASSFGQVNTEAFF. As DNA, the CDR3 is TGTGCCAGCAGTTTCGGACAGGTGAACACTGAAGCTTTCTTT.

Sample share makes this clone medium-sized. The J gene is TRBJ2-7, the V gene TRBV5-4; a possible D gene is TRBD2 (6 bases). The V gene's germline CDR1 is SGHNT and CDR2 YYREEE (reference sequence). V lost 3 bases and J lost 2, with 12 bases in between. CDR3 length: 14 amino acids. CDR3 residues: CASSWSGYPYEQYF. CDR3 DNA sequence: TGTGCCAGCAGCTGGAGCGGGTACCCCTACGAGCAGTACTTC. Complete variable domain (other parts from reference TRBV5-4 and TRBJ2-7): ETGVTQSPTHLIKTRGQQVTLRCSSQSGHNTVSWYQQALGQGPQFIFQYYREEENGRGNFPPRFSGLQFPNYSSELNVNALELDDSALYLCASSWSGYPYEQYFGPGTRLTVT.

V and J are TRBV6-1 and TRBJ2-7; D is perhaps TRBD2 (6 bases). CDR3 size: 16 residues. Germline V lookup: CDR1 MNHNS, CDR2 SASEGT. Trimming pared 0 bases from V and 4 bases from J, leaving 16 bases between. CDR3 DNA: TGTGCCAGCAGTGAAGCGCTATCGGCGGGATTGTACGAGCAGTACTTC. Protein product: CASSEALSAGLYEQYF.

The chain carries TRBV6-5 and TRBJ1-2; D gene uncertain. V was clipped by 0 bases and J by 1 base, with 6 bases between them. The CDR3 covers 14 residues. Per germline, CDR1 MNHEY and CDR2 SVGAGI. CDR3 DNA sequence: TGTGCCAGCAGTTACTCGAGGAGTAACTATGGCTACACCTTC. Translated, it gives CASSYSRSNYGYTF.

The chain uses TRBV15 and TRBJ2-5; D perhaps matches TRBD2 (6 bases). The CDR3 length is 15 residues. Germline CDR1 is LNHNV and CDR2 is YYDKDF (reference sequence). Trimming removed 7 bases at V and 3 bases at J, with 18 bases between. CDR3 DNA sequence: TGTGCCACCACAGGGAGACTAGGACGCGAAGAGACCCAGTACTTC. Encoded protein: CATTGRLGREETQYF. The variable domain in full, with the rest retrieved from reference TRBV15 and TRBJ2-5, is DAMVIQNPRYQVTQFGKPVTLSCSQTLNHNVMYWYQQKSSQAPKLLFHYYDKDFNNEADTPDNFQSRRPNTSFCFLDIRSPGLGDTAMYLCATTGRLGREETQYFGPGTRLLVL.

CDR3 region: CAISEAGQAGQGYTF. Written as DNA, the CDR3 is TGTGCCATCAGTGAAGCAGGGCAGGCCGGGCAGGGCTACACCTTC. The V gene is TRBV10-3, the J gene TRBJ1-2; a weak D match, TRBD1 (5 bases). Germline V gives CDR1 ENHRY, CDR2 SYGVKD. The V and J ends lost 3 bases and 8 bases respectively, with 19 bases between them. The CDR3 loop spans 15 amino acids.

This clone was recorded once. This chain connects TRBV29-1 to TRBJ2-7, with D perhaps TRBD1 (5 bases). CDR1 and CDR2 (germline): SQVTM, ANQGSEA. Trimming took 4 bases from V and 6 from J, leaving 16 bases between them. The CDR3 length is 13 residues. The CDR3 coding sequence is TGCAGCGTTGCGCTCAGGGAAGTCGCCGAGCAGTACTTC. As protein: CSVALREVAEQYF.

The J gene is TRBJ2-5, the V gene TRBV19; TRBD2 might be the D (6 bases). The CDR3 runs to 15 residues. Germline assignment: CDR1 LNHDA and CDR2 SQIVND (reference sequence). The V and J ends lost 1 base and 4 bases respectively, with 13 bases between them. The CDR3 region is CASSIGGVDLETQYF. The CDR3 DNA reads TGTGCCAGTAGTATAGGGGGGGTCGACTTAGAGACCCAGTACTTC.

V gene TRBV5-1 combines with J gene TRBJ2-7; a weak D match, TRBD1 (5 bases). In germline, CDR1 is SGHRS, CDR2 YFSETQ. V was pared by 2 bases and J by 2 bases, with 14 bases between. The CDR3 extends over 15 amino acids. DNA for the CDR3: TGCGCCAGCAGCTTCAGGGCCCACACGACCTACGAGCAGTACTTC. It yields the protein CASSFRAHTTYEQYF.

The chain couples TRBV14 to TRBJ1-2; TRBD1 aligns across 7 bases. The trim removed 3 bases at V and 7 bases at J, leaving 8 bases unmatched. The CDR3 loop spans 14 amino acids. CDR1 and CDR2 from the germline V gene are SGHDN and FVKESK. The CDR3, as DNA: TGTGCCAGCAGCCAGGCTGACAGGGCCTCTGGCTACACCTTC. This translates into CASSQADRASGYTF.

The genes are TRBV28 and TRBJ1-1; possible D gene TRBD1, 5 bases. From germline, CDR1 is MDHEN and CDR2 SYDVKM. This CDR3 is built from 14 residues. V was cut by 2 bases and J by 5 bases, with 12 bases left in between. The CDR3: CASSLQQGNTEAFF. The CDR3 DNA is TGTGCCAGCAGTTTACAGCAGGGTAATACTGAAGCTTTCTTT. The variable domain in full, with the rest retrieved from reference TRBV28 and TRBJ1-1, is DVKVTQSSRYLVKRTGEKVFLECVQDMDHENMFWYRQDPGLGLRLIYFSYDVKMKEKGDIPEGYSVSREKKERFSLILESASTNQTSMYLCASSLQQGNTEAFFGQGTRLTVV.

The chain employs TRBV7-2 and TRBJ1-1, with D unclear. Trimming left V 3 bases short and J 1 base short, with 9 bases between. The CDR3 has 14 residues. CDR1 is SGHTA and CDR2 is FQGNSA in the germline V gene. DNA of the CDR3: TGTGCCAGCAGCTTGAGTCGAGGGAACACTGAAGCTTTCTTT. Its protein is CASSLSRGNTEAFF.

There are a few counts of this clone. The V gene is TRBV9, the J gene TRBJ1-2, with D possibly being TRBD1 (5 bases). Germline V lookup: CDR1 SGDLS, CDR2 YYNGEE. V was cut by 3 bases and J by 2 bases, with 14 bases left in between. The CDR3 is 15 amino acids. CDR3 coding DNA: TGTGCCAGCAGCGGACCAGTGGACAAAAACTATGGCTACACCTTC. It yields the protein CASSGPVDKNYGYTF.

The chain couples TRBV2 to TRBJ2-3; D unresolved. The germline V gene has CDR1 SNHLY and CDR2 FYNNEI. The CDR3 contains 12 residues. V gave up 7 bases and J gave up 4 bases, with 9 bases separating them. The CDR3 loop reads CASTSVSDTQYF. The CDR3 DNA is TGTGCCAGCACCTCGGTGTCAGATACGCAGTATTTT.

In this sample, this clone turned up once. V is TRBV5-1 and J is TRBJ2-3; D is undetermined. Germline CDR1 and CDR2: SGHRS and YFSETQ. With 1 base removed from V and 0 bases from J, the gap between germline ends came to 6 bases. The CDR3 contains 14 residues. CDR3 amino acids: CASSLPRSTDTQYF. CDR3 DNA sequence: TGCGCCAGCAGCTTGCCCAGAAGCACAGATACGCAGTATTTT.

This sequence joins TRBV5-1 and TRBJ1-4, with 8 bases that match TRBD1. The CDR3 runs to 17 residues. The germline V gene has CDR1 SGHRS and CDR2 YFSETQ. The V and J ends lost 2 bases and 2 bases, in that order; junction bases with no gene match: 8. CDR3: CASSFRRGQGTNEKLFF. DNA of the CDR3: TGCGCCAGCAGCTTTCGCAGGGGGCAGGGCACTAATGAAAAACTGTTTTTT.

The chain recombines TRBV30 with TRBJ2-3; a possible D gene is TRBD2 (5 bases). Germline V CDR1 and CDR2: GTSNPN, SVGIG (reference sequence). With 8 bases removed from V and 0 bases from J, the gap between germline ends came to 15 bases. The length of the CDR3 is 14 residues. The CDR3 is CAGGLGTSTDTQYF. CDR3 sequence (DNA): TGTGCCGGAGGCTTGGGTACTAGCACAGATACGCAGTATTTT.

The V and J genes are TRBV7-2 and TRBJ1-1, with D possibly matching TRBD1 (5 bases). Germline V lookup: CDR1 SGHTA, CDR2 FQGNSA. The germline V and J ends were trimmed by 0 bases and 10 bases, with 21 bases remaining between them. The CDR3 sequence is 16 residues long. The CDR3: CASSLAVPGRGVGAFF. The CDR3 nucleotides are TGTGCCAGCAGCTTAGCGGTCCCGGGCCGGGGGGTTGGAGCTTTCTTT. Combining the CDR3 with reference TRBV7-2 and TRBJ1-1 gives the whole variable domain GAGVSQSPSNKVTEKGKDVELRCDPISGHTALYWYRQSLGQGLEFLIYFQGNSAPDKSGLPSDRFSAERTGGSVSTLTIQRTQQEDSAVYLCASSLAVPGRGVGAFFGQGTRLTVV.

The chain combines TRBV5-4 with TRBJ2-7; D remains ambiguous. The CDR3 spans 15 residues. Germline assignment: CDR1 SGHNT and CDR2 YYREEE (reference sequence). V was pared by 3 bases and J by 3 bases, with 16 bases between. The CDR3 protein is CASSSSLRVGYEQYF. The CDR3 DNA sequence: TGTGCCAGCAGCTCCAGCCTACGGGTCGGCTACGAGCAGTACTTC.

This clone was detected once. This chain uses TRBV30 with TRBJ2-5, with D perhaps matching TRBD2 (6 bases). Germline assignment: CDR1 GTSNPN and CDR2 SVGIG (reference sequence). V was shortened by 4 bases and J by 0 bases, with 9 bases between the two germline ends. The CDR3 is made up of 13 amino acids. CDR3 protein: CAWNWGDQETQYF. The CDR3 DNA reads TGTGCCTGGAACTGGGGGGACCAAGAGACCCAGTACTTC.

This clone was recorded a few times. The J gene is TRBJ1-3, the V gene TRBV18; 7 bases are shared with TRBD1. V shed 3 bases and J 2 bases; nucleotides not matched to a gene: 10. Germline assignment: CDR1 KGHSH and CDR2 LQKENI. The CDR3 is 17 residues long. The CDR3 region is CASSPAQTGTAGNTIYF. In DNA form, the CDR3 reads TGTGCCAGCTCACCGGCCCAGACAGGGACTGCTGGAAACACCATATATTTT.

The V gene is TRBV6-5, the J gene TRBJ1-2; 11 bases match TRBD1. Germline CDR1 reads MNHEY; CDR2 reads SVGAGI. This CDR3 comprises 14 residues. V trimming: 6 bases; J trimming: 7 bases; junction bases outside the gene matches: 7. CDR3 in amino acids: CASRGQGVSSGYTF. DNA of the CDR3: TGTGCCAGCAGGGGACAGGGGGTTTCCTCTGGCTACACCTTC.

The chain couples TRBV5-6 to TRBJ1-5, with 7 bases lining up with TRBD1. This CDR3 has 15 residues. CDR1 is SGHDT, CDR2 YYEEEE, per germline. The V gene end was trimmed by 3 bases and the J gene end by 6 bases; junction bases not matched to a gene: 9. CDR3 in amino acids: CASSSQGRGFQPQHF. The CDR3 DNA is TGTGCCAGCAGCTCCCAGGGCAGGGGGTTTCAGCCCCAGCATTTT.

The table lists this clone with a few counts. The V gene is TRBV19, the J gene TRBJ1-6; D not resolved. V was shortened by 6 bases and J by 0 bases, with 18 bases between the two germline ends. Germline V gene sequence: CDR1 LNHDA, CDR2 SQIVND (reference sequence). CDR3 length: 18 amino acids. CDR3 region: CASRFAVGGSSYNSPLHF. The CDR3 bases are TGTGCCAGTAGATTCGCCGTTGGCGGGAGCTCCTATAATTCACCCCTCCACTTT.